The 5 T cell receptor beta chains in this list originate from one sample, sequenced in a study of blood T cell repertoires in COVID-19. The data were produced by immunoSEQ multiplex PCR, yet TCRdb's version contains in-frame clones alone and is incomplete. The profile shows some 87,000 clones, about 90% of them singletons. What was sequenced was peripheral blood. The receptors originated from a human donor in a cohort sampled during active COVID-19.

The chain combines TRBV27 with TRBJ2-1; 12 bases match TRBD2. Per germline, CDR1 MNHEY and CDR2 SMNVEV (reference sequence). There are 17 residues in the CDR3. J gave up 9 bases and V 2 bases, and 11 bases lay outside the gene matches. CDR3 nucleotide sequence: TGTGCCAGCAGTTTAGCACGACTAGCGGGGGCCAATGGTGAGCAGTTCTTC. Protein: CASSLARLAGANGEQFF.

The DNA for the CDR3 is TGCGCCAGCAGCCAGGGACAGGGCCCTAGCACAGATACGCAGTATTTT. Encoded protein: CASSQGQGPSTDTQYF. This rearrangement joins TRBV5-1 to TRBJ2-3; 9 bases map to TRBD1. CDR1 SGHRS and CDR2 YFSETQ come from the germline V gene. The CDR3 extends over 16 amino acids. V gave up 4 bases and J gave up 0 bases; unmatched junction bases: 6.

The chain has TRBV6-2 or TRBV6-3 and TRBJ1-6, with D perhaps matching TRBD1 (6 bases). The V gene's germline CDR1 is MNHEY and CDR2 SVGEGT. CDR3 size: 16 residues. The V and J ends lost 7 bases and 10 bases respectively, with 23 bases between them. This CDR3 is CASNPSPGAGGSPLHF. The DNA of the CDR3 is TGTGCCAGCAACCCCTCGCCGGGGGCCGGGGGGTCACCCCTCCACTTT.

This rearrangement joins TRBV4-2 to TRBJ2-3; 7 bases agree with TRBD1. The CDR3 extends over 17 amino acids. V lost 0 bases and J lost 4; bases outside the gene matches: 10. The germline V gene encodes CDR1 LGHNA and CDR2 YNFKEQ. CDR3 nucleotides: TGTGCCAGCAGCCAAGACGACACGAGGGGGCGCCCAGATACGCAGTATTTT. Translating it yields CASSQDDTRGRPDTQYF.

This clone was seen just once. This chain uses TRBV4-2 with TRBJ1-4; the match to TRBD1 covers 9 bases. CDR1 and CDR2 (germline): LGHNA, YNFKEQ. The CDR3 length is 15 residues. Trimming removed 4 bases from V and 6 bases from J; junction bases left unmatched: 6. CDR3 sequence reads: CASSRTTGGYEKLFF. The CDR3 DNA reads as TGTGCCAGCAGCCGCACGACAGGGGGGTATGAAAAACTGTTTTTT.